A single sample is the source of the 12 T cell receptor beta chains below, sequenced in a study of T cells in localized non-small cell lung cancer. This table comes from immunoSEQ multiplex PCR, and its TCRdb copy is limited to in-frame clones, with some not included. The table lists under 40,000 clones, 85% to 95% of them singletons. The sample in question was peripheral blood, obtained before any cancer treatment. The receptors were gathered from a female donor over 55 with stage I lung adenocarcinoma.

This rearrangement joins TRBV10-3 to TRBJ2-5; 7 bases line up with TRBD1. The closer fit of TRBJ2-7 to the DNA end suggests the J call may be wrong. The V gene's germline CDR1 is ENHRY and CDR2 SYGVKD. This CDR3 comprises 13 residues. The CDR3 here is CAITRQGSYEQYF. DNA of the CDR3: TGTGCCATCACCCGACAGGGTTCCTACGAGCAGTACTTC.

The rearrangement links TRBV27 to TRBJ2-7; D might be TRBD1 (6 bases). Germline V gene lookup returns CDR1 MNHEY and CDR2 SMNVEV (reference sequence). This CDR3 comprises 14 residues. V was clipped by 5 bases and J by 6 bases, with 17 bases between them. Written as DNA, the CDR3 is TGTGCCAGCAGTGTACAGGGTAGGGGTGGCGAGCAGTACTTC. It encodes CASSVQGRGGEQYF.

The V gene is TRBV13, the J gene TRBJ2-7; 8 nucleotides agree with TRBD1. J lost 4 bases, V lost 2 bases, and 4 bases had no gene match. Germline CDR1 reads PRHDT; CDR2 reads FYEKMQ (reference sequence). This CDR3 spans 14 amino acids. The CDR3 region has the DNA TGTGCCAGCAGCTTACAGGGGGCGGTTTACGAGCAGTACTTC. The encoded protein is CASSLQGAVYEQYF.

The chain combines TRBV7-2 with TRBJ1-1, with 9 bases identical to TRBD1. The germline V gene encodes CDR1 SGHTA and CDR2 FQGNSA. The trim removed 7 bases at V and 6 bases at J, leaving 9 bases unmatched. This CDR3 comprises 14 residues. The CDR3 DNA follows: TGTGCCAGCACCCTCCTACAGGGGGCCGCTGAAGCTTTCTTT. It encodes CASTLLQGAAEAFF. Variable domain in full (rest from reference TRBV7-2 and TRBJ1-1): GAGVSQSPSNKVTEKGKDVELRCDPISGHTALYWYRQSLGQGLEFLIYFQGNSAPDKSGLPSDRFSAERTGGSVSTLTIQRTQQEDSAVYLCASTLLQGAAEAFFGQGTRLTVV.

J is TRBJ1-1 and V is TRBV9, with D unclear. Germline-derived CDR1 and CDR2 are SGDLS and YYNGEE. V lost 0 bases and J 8 bases, leaving 11 bases between the germline ends. The CDR3 loop spans 13 amino acids. As DNA, the CDR3 is TGTGCCAGCAGCGTAGCTCCAGGATTGGAAGCTTTCTTT. Encoded protein: CASSVAPGLEAFF.

The chain uses TRBV5-1 and TRBJ1-5; D is unclear. The CDR3 contains 15 residues. V was pared by 6 bases and J by 0 bases, with 13 bases between. Per germline, CDR1 SGHRS and CDR2 YFSETQ. The CDR3 nucleotides are TGCGCCAGCACCCCGTCCGGGGATAGCAATCAGCCCCAGCATTTT. Translating gives CASTPSGDSNQPQHF.

The chain joins TRBV14 to TRBJ2-2; D possibly uses TRBD1 or TRBD2 (5 bases each). Germline V gene data show CDR1 as SGHDN and CDR2 as FVKESK. The CDR3 spans 15 residues. Trimming pared 4 bases from V and 4 bases from J, leaving 13 bases between. The CDR3 here is CASSPAGTVTGELFF. CDR3 sequence (DNA): TGTGCCAGCAGCCCTGCAGGGACGGTCACCGGGGAGCTGTTTTTT.

The chain links TRBV21-1 to TRBJ2-3; the D call of TRBD1 is as the table states it, not checked on the DNA. TRBV21-1 is a listed pseudogene. This CDR3 is built from 19 residues. The CDR3 DNA is TGTGCCAGCAGCATTCTGCCCCGACAGGTCGGCGCTTACACAGATACGCAGTATTTT. Its translation is CASSILPRQVGAYTDTQYF.

This clone was observed a few times. The chain is built from TRBV19 and TRBJ1-2; D might be TRBD1 (5 bases). The germline V and J ends were trimmed by 5 bases and 5 bases, with 12 bases remaining between them. Germline V gene sequence: CDR1 LNHDA, CDR2 SQIVND (reference sequence). The CDR3 runs to 13 residues. In DNA form, the CDR3 reads TGTGCCAGTAGTCATCAGGGAGGATATGGCTACACCTTC. It encodes CASSHQGGYGYTF.

The V gene is TRBV2, the J gene TRBJ2-7; 9 nucleotides align to TRBD1. The CDR3 extends over 16 amino acids. CDR1 SNHLY and CDR2 FYNNEI come from the germline V gene. The ends lost 5 bases at V and 2 bases at J; junction bases unmatched: 10. CDR3 region: CASSTRGQGGTYEQYF. The CDR3 nucleotides are TGTGCCAGCAGTACCCGGGGACAGGGAGGGACCTACGAGCAGTACTTC. Full variable domain (missing parts from reference TRBV2 and TRBJ2-7): EPEVTQTPSHQVTQMGQEVILRCVPISNHLYFYWYRQILGQKVEFLVSFYNNEISEKSEIFDDQFSVERPDGSNFTLKIRSTKLEDSAMYFCASSTRGQGGTYEQYFGPGTRLTVT.

The chain employs TRBV28 and TRBJ2-3; 8 bases are a match to TRBD1. This CDR3 is built from 14 residues. CDR1 and CDR2 from the germline V gene are MDHEN and SYDVKM. The ends lost 6 bases at V and 1 base at J; junction bases unmatched: 3. CDR3 nucleotides: TGTGCCAGCAGATCAGGGGGCGGCACAGATACGCAGTATTTT. It specifies CASRSGGGTDTQYF.

The chain uses TRBV4-1 and TRBJ2-7, with D tentatively TRBD1 (5 bases). The CDR3 spans 15 residues. V dropped 4 bases and J dropped 0 bases, with 13 bases sitting between them. Germline CDR1 is MGHRA and CDR2 is YSYEKL. CDR3 nucleotides: TGCGCCAGCAGCCTTGGACAAAGCAGCTCCTACGAGCAGTACGTC. Protein sequence: CASSLGQSSSYEQYV.